This TCR beta chain was identified in a study of CD8+ T cells in alopecia areata. For the study at large: Skin-grafted roughly 7-11-week-old female C3H/HeJ mice received tissue from roughly 6-13-month-old C3H/HeJ donors with spontaneous alopecia.

The CDR3 spans 16 residues. Per the germline V gene, CDR1 is NNHDY and CDR2 is SYVADS. Study-level points and caveats: Against the mouse data, patients shared TCRs less clearly, possibly for HLA reasons. Lesional tissue from the scalp (especially in alopecia totalis/universalis) showed higher clonality than normal scalp. Scalp sample sequencing also detects resident alphabeta T cells of normal skin.

A note on this clone: The antigen is not known. Gene and germline names: mouse. The CDR3 end lies 4 residues beyond the end of the read and is filled in from the germline J gene.

Extracted RNA was reverse transcribed, and the resulting cDNA served as sequencing template. Profiled with immunoSEQ multiplex PCR; TCRdb holds only in-frame clones, not every one. The sample shows more than 90,000 clones, no singletons; the ten largest hold roughly a fifth. The rearrangement links TRBV13-3 to TRBJ2-3, with TRBD1 identical over 12 bases. This receptor was identified in a C3H/HeJ mouse with alopecia areata. For this mouse line, the MHC haplotype is H2-k. Material: lesional skin. The sequenced part of the CDR3 DNA is TGTGCCAGCAGTGCTCCCCGGGACAGGGGGCGAGAA. Translation: CASSAPRDRGRE. The CDR3 in full is CASSAPRDRGRETLYF.